The 19 T cell receptor beta chains listed next were all sequenced from one sample in a study of human T cells and chemical hapten exposure. The time point is: pre-sensitization, week 0. Regarding treatment: therapeutic diphenylcyclopropenone sensitization with weekly scalp DPC. One entry per CDR3 protein results from TCRdb running MiXCR on the RACE reads. The repertoire holds 300,000 to 450,000 distinct CDR3 sequences, 5.5% seen once, with 7% to 10% in the top ten. Source: whole blood, taken in connection with sensitization to the hapten diphenylcyclopropenone (DPC). Source of these receptors: a young woman with alopecia areata. Some clones in this sample may be carry-over from other donors' samples.

The chain employs TRBV7-9 and TRBJ1-2; possible D gene TRBD1, 6 bases. There are 14 residues in the CDR3. The germline V and J ends were trimmed by 0 bases and 7 bases, with 12 bases remaining between them. Germline CDR1 and CDR2: SEHNR and FQNEAQ (reference sequence). The CDR3 reads CASSLAGGLAGYTF. Here the CDR3 DNA reads TGTGCCAGCAGCTTAGCGGGGGGGCTGGCTGGCTACACCTTC.

This clonotype was counted ten times or more. The J gene is TRBJ1-2, the V gene TRBV29-1; the D is unclear. There are 11 residues in the CDR3. Germline V gene data show CDR1 as SQVTM and CDR2 as ANQGSEA. Trimming took off 7 bases at V and 6 bases at J, with 12 bases between the two ends. The CDR3 nucleotides are TGCAGCGGGGCAGAGCCCAATGGCTACACCTTC. Translating gives CSGAEPNGYTF.

This clonotype was seen once. A much more abundant neighbour one base away suggests this may be a read error. The V and J genes are TRBV28 and TRBJ2-4; D perhaps matches TRBD2 (5 bases). The CDR3 is made up of 13 amino acids. Germline V gene lookup returns CDR1 MDHEN and CDR2 SYDVKM. DNA of the CDR3: TGTGCCAGCGGTTTATCGGGGTCAGGCATTCAGTACTTC. Its translation: CASGLSGSGIQYF. The variable domain in full, with the rest retrieved from reference TRBV28 and TRBJ2-4, is DVKVTQSSRYLVKRTGEKVFLECVQDMDHENMFWYRQDPGLGLRLIYFSYDVKMKEKGDIPEGYSVSREKKERFSLILESASTNQTSMYLCASGLSGSGIQYFGAGTRLSVL.

This chain uses TRBV5-1 with TRBJ1-2; no clear D gene. V was cut by 0 bases and J by 8 bases, with 14 bases left in between. Germline-derived CDR1 and CDR2 are SGHRS and YFSETQ. This CDR3 is 14 amino acids long. CDR3 loop: CASSLGRPSDGYTF. The CDR3 DNA sequence: TGCGCCAGCAGCTTGGGCAGACCATCTGACGGCTACACCTTC.

This clonotype was seen more than once but under ten times. This chain uses TRBV11-2 with TRBJ2-3, with 7 bases identical to TRBD2. This CDR3 has 16 amino acids. J gave up 0 bases and V 4 bases, and 7 bases lay outside the gene matches. Germline V gene data show CDR1 as SGHAT and CDR2 as FQNNGV. The CDR3 reads CASSSGLGRSTDTQYF. In DNA form, the CDR3 reads TGTGCCAGCAGCTCCGGACTAGGACGTAGCACAGATACGCAGTATTTT.

This clonotype was detected many times. The gene calls are TRBV7-2 and TRBJ2-7; D gene ambiguous. V was clipped by 1 base and J by 1 base, with 8 bases between them. CDR3 size: 14 residues. In germline, CDR1 is SGHTA, CDR2 FQGNSA. The CDR3 region has the DNA TGTGCCAGCAGCTTAGGGGGTGCTTCCTACGAGCAGTACTTC. This encodes CASSLGGASYEQYF. The full variable domain, with the rest looked up from reference TRBV7-2 and TRBJ2-7, is GAGVSQSPSNKVTEKGKDVELRCDPISGHTALYWYRQSLGQGLEFLIYFQGNSAPDKSGLPSDRFSAERTGGSVSTLTIQRTQQEDSAVYLCASSLGGASYEQYFGPGTRLTVT.

This clonotype was seen many times. The chain joins TRBV6-5 to TRBJ2-7; possibly TRBD1 for D (6 bases). Trimming took 5 bases from V and 0 from J, leaving 14 bases between them. The CDR3 is made up of 15 amino acids. Per the germline V gene, CDR1 is MNHEY and CDR2 is SVGAGI. CDR3 loop: CASSKRTELSYEQYF. CDR3 nucleotide sequence: TGTGCCAGCAGTAAACGGACAGAGCTCTCCTACGAGCAGTACTTC.

This clonotype was seen at least ten times. The rearrangement joins TRBV28 to TRBJ1-5, with TRBD1 matching over 8 bases. The CDR3 has 16 amino acids. Germline V gene data show CDR1 as MDHEN and CDR2 as SYDVKM. With V trimmed by 6 bases and J by 4 bases, 11 bases remained unmatched. The CDR3 coding sequence is TGTGCCAGCAGCACATTCGGACAGGGTGCAAATCAGCCCCAGCATTTT. Translation: CASSTFGQGANQPQHF.

This clonotype was found many times. The chain is built from TRBV5-1 and TRBJ1-2; maybe TRBD1 (5 bases). From germline, CDR1 is SGHRS and CDR2 YFSETQ. There are 16 residues in the CDR3. The ends were cut back, 4 bases at V and 5 bases at J, with 21 bases in the middle. CDR3 sequence: CASSLGPSGDLYGYTF. DNA of the CDR3: TGCGCCAGCAGCCTAGGACCGAGCGGGGACCTTTATGGCTACACCTTC. The whole variable domain, remainder taken from reference TRBV5-1 and TRBJ1-2, is KAGVTQTPRYLIKTRGQQVTLSCSPISGHRSVSWYQQTPGQGLQFLFEYFSETQRNKGNFPGRFSGRQFSNSRSEMNVSTLELGDSALYLCASSLGPSGDLYGYTFGSGTRLTVV.

Many counts were recorded for this clonotype. J is TRBJ2-5 and V is TRBV20-1; D is unresolved. This CDR3 spans 18 amino acids. The germline CDR1 and CDR2 sequences are DFQATT and SNEGSKA (reference sequence). V dropped 1 base and J dropped 4 bases, with 25 bases sitting between them. The CDR3 loop reads CSARASELGQLLGETQYF. The CDR3 bases are TGCAGTGCTAGAGCCTCGGAGTTAGGTCAATTACTGGGAGAGACCCAGTACTTC.

In its sample, this clonotype was seen a few times. This chain joins TRBV7-9 and TRBJ1-1, with D maybe TRBD1 (5 bases). This CDR3 contains 16 residues. The V gene's germline CDR1 is SEHNR and CDR2 FQNEAQ (reference sequence). With 5 bases removed from V and 0 bases from J, the gap between germline ends came to 16 bases. CDR3 in DNA: TGTGCCAGCAGCCCTCAGGGTACACGCATGAACACTGAAGCTTTCTTT. Translation: CASSPQGTRMNTEAFF.

The chain employs TRBV7-2 and TRBJ1-2; TRBD1 matches 7 bases. Unmatched junction bases numbered 4, after V lost 5 bases and J lost 4 bases. The V gene's germline CDR1 is SGHTA and CDR2 FQGNSA. This CDR3 has 13 amino acids. The CDR3 DNA reads TGTGCCAGCAGCACCGGACAGGCCTATGGCTACACCTTC. Translating gives CASSTGQAYGYTF.

Ten or more counts support this clonotype. For the CDR3, the DNA is TGTGCCACCAGTCAGGTCACTGAAGCTTTCTTT. Protein sequence: CATSQVTEAFF. J is TRBJ1-1 and V is TRBV15, with no clear D. From germline, CDR1 is LNHNV and CDR2 YYDKDF (reference sequence). This CDR3 contains 11 residues. Trimming took 6 bases from V and 4 from J, leaving 6 bases between them.

The chain uses TRBV11-2 and TRBJ2-5; a weak D match, TRBD1 (6 bases). Germline values: CDR1 SGHAT, CDR2 FQNNGV. The CDR3 is made up of 13 amino acids. The germline V and J ends were trimmed by 5 bases and 5 bases, with 12 bases remaining between them. Here the CDR3 DNA reads TGTGCCAGCAGCCGCTCAGGGGCGGAGACCCAGTACTTC. It encodes CASSRSGAETQYF.

This clonotype was counted only a few times. The chain joins TRBV7-2 to TRBJ1-5, with 8 bases fitting TRBD1. The V gene end was trimmed by 1 base and the J gene end by 2 bases; junction bases not matched to a gene: 7. The CDR3 is 17 amino acids. Germline V gene data show CDR1 as SGHTA and CDR2 as FQGNSA. CDR3 sequence reads: CASSLGPGGAGNQPQHF. CDR3 DNA: TGTGCCAGCAGCTTAGGACCAGGGGGCGCGGGCAATCAGCCCCAGCATTTT.

This clonotype showed up many times. The chain links TRBV5-6 to TRBJ1-1; D ambiguous. V shed 1 base and J shed 5 bases, with 15 bases lying between them. Germline V gene sequence: CDR1 SGHDT, CDR2 YYEEEE. The CDR3 runs 15 residues. The DNA for the CDR3 is TGTGCCAGCAGCTTGTTGCGGGCACGTGAGACTGAAGCTTTCTTT. It codes for CASSLLRARETEAFF.

Ten or more counts support this clonotype. V is TRBV7-9 and J is TRBJ1-5; D gene ambiguous. Germline CDR1 reads SEHNR; CDR2 reads FQNEAQ (reference sequence). The V end lost 4 bases, the J end lost 5 bases, and 15 bases lay between the germline ends. The CDR3 spans 15 residues. The CDR3 DNA reads TGTGCCAGCAGCTCCACCGACATAGTCGATCAGCCCCAGCATTTT. This codes for CASSSTDIVDQPQHF.

This clonotype was picked up a small number of times. The chain carries TRBV12-3 or TRBV12-4 and TRBJ1-2; 9 bases line up with TRBD1. The CDR3 totals 12 residues. Trimming removed 4 bases from V and 8 bases from J; junction bases left unmatched: 2. CDR3 in DNA: TGTGCCAGCAGTTCGGGACAGGGAGGCTACACCTTC. It codes for CASSSGQGGYTF.

This chain uses TRBV6-5 with TRBJ1-6; D is unclear. The CDR3 contains 14 residues. Between the trimmed V and J ends, which lost 5 bases and 10 bases, there was a span of 15 bases. Germline assignment: CDR1 MNHEY and CDR2 SVGAGI. CDR3 coding DNA: TGTGCCAGCAGTCGAAGTCCCGCCATGTCACCCCTCCACTTT. Translation: CASSRSPAMSPLHF.